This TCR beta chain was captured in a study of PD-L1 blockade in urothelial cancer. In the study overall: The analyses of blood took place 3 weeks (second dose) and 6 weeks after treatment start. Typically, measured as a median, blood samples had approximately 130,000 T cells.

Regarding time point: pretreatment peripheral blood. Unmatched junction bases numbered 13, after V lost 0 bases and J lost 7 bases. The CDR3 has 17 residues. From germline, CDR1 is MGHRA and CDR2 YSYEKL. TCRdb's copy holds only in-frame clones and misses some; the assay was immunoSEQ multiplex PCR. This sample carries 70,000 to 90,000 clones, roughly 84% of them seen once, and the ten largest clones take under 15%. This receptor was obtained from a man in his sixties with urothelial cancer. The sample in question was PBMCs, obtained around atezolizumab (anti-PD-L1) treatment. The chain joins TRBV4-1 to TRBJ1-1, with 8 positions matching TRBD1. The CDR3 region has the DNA TGCGCCAGCAGCCAAGAATGGCTCAGGACAGGGAATAGTGAAGCTTTCTTT. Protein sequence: CASSQEWLRTGNSEAFF.